This T cell receptor beta chain originates from a study of blood T cell repertoires in COVID-19. The CDR3 length is 17 residues. V shed 4 bases and J 6 bases; nucleotides not matched to a gene: 14. Per germline, CDR1 LGHDT and CDR2 YNNKEL (reference sequence). The method was immunoSEQ multiplex PCR; TCRdb's version includes in-frame clones alone and lacks a portion of them. The sample includes roughly 160,000 clones, about 85% of them seen just once. This clone has a single count. The sequencing input was peripheral blood. This sequence was found in a woman at least 80 years old with COVID-19, enrolled during active disease. The chain combines TRBV3-1 (or the pseudogene TRBV3-2) with TRBJ2-1; TRBD2 aligns across 8 bases. The CDR3 DNA reads as TGTGCCAGCAGCCCCTCCCTTGGGTCTAGCGGGCTCAATGAGCAGTTCTTC. Translating gives CASSPSLGSSGLNEQFF.